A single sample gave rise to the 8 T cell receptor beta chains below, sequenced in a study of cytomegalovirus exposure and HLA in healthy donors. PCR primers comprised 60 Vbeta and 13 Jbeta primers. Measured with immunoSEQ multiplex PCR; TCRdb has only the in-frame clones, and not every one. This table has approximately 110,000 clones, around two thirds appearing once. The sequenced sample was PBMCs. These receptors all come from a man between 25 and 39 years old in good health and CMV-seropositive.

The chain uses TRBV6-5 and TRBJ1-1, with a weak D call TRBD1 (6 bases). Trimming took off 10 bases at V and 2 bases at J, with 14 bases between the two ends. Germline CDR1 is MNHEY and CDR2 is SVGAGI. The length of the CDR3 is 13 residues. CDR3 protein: CAIGGALNTEAFF. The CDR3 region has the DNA TGTGCCATCGGGGGGGCCCTCAACACTGAAGCTTTCTTT.

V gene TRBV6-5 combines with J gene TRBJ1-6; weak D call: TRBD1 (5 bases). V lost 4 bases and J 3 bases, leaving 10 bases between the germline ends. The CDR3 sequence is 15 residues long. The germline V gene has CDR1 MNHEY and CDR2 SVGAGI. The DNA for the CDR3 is TGTGCCAGCAGTTTCCAGGGTATCTATAATTCACCCCTCCACTTT. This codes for CASSFQGIYNSPLHF.

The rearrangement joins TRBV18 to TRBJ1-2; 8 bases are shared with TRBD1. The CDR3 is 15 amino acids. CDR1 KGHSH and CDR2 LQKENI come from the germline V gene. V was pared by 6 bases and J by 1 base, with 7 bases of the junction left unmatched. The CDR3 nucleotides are TGTGCCAGCTCTCTAAGGACAGGGCATAACTATGGCTACACCTTC. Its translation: CASSLRTGHNYGYTF.

As DNA, the CDR3 is TGCGCCAGCAGTCAAGGGGGGACAGGGGGGAACTACGAGCAGTACTTC. Its translation is CASSQGGTGGNYEQYF. The chain carries TRBV23-1 and TRBJ2-7; 11 bases map to TRBD1. TRBV23-1 has ORF status, its function being uncertain. J lost 3 bases, V lost 2 bases, and 6 bases had no gene match. This CDR3 contains 16 residues.

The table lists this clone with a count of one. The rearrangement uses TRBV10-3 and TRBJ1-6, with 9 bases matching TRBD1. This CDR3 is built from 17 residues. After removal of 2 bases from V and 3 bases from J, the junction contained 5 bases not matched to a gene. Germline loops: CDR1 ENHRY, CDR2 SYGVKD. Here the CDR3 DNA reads TGTGCCATCAGTGAGCCGGGACAGGGAGGCTATAATTCACCCCTCCACTTT. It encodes CAISEPGQGGYNSPLHF.

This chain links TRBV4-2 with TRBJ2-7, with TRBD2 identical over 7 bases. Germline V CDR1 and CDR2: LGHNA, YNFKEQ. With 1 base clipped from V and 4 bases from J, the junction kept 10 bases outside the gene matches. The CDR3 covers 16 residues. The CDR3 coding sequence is TGTGCCAGCAGCCAAGGCGCGGCGGGAGCCTATTACGAGCAGTACTTC. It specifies CASSQGAAGAYYEQYF.

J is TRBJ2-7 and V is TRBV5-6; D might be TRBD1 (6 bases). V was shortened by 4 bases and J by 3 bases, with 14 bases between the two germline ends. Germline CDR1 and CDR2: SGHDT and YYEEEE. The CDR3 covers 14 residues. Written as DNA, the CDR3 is TGTGCCAGCAGCATACTCGACAGGTACTACGAGCAGTACTTC. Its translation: CASSILDRYYEQYF.

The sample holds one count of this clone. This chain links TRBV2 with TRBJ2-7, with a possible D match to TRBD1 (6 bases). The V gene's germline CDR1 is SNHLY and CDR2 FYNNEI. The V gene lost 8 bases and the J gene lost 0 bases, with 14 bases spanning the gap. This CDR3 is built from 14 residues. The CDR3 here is CASVGQFSSYEQYF. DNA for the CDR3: TGTGCCAGCGTCGGACAGTTTAGCTCCTACGAGCAGTACTTC.